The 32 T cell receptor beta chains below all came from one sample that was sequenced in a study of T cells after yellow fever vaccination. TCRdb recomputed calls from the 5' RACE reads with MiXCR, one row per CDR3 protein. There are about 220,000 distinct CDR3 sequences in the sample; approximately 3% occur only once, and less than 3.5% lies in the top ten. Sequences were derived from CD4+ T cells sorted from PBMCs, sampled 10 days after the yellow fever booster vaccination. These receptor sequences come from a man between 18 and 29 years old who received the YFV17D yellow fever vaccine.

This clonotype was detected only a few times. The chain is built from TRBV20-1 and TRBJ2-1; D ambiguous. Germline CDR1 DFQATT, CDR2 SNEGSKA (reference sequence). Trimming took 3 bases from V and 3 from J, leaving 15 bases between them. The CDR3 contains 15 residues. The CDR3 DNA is TGCAGTGCTAGGAGGCCAGCGACAATCTACAATGAGCAGTTCTTC. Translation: CSARRPATIYNEQFF.

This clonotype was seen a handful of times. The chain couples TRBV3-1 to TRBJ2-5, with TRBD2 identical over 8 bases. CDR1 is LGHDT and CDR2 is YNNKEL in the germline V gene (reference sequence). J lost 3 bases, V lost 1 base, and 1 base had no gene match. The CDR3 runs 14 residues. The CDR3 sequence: CASSQAGGKETQYF. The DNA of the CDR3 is TGTGCCAGCAGCCAAGCGGGGGGGAAAGAGACCCAGTACTTC.

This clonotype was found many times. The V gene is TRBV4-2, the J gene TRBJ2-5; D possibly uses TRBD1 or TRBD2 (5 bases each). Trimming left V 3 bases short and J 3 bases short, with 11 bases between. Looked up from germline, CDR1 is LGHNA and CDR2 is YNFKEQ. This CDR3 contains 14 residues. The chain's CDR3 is CASSQGDAEETQYF. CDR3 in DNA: TGTGCCAGCAGCCAGGGGGACGCGGAAGAGACCCAGTACTTC.

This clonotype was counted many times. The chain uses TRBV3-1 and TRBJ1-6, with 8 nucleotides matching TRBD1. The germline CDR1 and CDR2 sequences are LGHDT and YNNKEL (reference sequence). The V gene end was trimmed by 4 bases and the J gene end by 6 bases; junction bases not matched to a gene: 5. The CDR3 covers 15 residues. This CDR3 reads CASSPRDRINSPLHF. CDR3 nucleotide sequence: TGTGCCAGCAGCCCCCGGGACAGGATTAATTCACCCCTCCACTTT.

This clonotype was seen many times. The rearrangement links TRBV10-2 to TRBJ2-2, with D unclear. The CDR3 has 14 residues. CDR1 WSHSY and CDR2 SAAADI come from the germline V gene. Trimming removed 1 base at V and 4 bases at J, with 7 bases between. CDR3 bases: TGCGCCAGCAGTGAGTGGCGGTCCACCGGGGAGCTGTTTTTT. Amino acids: CASSEWRSTGELFF.

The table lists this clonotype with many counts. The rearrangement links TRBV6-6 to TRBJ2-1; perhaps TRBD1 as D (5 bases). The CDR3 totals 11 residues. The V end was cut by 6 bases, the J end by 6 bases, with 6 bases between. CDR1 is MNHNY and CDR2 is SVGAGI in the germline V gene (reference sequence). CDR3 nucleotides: TGTGCCAGCAGCGACAGCAATGAGCAGTTCTTC. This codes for CASSDSNEQFF.

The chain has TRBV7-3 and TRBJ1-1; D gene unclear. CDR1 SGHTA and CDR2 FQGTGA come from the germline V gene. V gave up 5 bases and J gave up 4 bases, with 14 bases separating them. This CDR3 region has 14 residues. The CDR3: CASSRDEGSTEAFF. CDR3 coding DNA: TGTGCCAGCAGCCGGGATGAGGGAAGCACTGAAGCTTTCTTT.

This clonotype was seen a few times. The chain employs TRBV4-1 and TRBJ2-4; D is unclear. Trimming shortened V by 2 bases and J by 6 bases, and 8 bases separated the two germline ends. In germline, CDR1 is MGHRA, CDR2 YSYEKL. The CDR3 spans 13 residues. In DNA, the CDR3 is TGCGCCAGCAGCCAATCAACGGGAAACATTCAGTACTTC. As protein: CASSQSTGNIQYF.

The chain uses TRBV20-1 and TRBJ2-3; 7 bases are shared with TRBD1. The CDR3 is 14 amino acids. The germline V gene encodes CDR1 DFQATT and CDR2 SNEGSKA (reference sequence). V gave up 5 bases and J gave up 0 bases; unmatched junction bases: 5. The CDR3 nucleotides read TGCAGTGCTCTCGAGGGGGCTAGCACAGATACGCAGTATTTT. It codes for CSALEGASTDTQYF.

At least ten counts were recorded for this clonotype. The CDR3: CASIQYSGELFF. CDR3 DNA sequence: TGTGCCAGCATCCAGTATTCCGGGGAGCTGTTTTTT. The chain links TRBV7-2 to TRBJ2-2; D gene unclear. The CDR3 is 12 amino acids. The V and J ends lost 7 bases and 6 bases respectively, with 9 bases between them. Germline CDR1 SGHTA, CDR2 FQGNSA. Full variable domain (outside the CDR3, taken from reference TRBV7-2 and TRBJ2-2): GAGVSQSPSNKVTEKGKDVELRCDPISGHTALYWYRQSLGQGLEFLIYFQGNSAPDKSGLPSDRFSAERTGGSVSTLTIQRTQQEDSAVYLCASIQYSGELFFGEGSRLTVL.

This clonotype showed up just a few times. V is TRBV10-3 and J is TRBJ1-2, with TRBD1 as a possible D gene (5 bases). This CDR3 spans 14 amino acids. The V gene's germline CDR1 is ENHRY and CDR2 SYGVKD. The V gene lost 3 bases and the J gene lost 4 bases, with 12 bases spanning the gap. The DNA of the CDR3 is TGTGCCATCAGTGACAGGGAAGGGGCCTATGGCTACACCTTC. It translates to CAISDREGAYGYTF.

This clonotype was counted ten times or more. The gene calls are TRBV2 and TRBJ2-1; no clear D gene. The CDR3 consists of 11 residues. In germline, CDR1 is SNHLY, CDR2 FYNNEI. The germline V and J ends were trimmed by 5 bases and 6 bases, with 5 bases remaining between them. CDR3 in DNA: TGTGCCAGCAGTTTTCCCAATGAGCAGTTCTTC. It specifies CASSFPNEQFF.

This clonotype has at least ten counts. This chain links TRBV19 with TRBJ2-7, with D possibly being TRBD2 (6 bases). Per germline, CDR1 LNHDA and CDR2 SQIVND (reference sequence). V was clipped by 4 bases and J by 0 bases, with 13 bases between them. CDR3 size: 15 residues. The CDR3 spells CASSRDGGASYEQYF. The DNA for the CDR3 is TGTGCCAGTAGTAGGGATGGCGGGGCCTCCTACGAGCAGTACTTC.

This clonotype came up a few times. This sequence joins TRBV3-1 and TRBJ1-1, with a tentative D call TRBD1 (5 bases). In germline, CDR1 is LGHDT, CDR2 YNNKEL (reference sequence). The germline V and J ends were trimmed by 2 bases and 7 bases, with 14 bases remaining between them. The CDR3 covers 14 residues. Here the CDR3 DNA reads TGTGCCAGCAGCCAAAAGGGGATAAGCAGTGAAGCTTTCTTT. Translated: CASSQKGISSEAFF.

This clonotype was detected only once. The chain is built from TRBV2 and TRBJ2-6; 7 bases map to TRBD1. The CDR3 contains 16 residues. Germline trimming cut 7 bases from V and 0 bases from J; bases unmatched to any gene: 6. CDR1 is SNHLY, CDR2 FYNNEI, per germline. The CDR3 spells CASKQGTYSGANVLTF. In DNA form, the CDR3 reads TGTGCCAGCAAACAGGGGACCTACTCTGGGGCCAACGTCCTGACTTTC.

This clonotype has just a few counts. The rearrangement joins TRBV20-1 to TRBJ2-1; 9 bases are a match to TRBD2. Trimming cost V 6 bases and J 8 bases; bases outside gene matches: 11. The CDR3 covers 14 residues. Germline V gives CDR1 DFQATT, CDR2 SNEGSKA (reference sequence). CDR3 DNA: TGCAGTGCGCGTAGGACTAGCGCATGGGATGAGCAGTTCTTC. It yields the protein CSARRTSAWDEQFF.

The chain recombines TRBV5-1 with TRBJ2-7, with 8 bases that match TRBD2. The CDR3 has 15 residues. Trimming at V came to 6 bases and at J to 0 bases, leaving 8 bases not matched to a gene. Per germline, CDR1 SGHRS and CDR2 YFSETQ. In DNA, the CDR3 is TGCGCCAGCAATAGCGGGACACAAAGCTCCTACGAGCAGTACTTC. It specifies CASNSGTQSSYEQYF.

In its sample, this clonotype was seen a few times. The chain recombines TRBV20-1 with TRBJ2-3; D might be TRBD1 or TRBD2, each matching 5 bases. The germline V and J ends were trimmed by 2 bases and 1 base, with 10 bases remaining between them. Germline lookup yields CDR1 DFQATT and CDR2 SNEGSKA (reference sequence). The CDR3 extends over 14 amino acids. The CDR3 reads CSARSGTRTDTQYF. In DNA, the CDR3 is TGCAGTGCTAGATCCGGGACGCGCACAGATACGCAGTATTTT.

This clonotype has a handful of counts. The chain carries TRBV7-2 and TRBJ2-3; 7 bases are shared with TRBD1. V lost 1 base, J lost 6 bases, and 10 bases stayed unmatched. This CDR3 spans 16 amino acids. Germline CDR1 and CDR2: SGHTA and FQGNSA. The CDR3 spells CASSLGPRTQGDTQYF. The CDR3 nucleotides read TGTGCCAGCAGCTTAGGGCCACGTACACAGGGGGATACGCAGTATTTT.

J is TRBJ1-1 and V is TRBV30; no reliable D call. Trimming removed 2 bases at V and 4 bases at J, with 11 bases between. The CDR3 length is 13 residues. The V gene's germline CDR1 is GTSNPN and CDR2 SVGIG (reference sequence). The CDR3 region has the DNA TGTGCCTGGAGTACGGCCTTTCTCACTGAAGCTTTCTTT. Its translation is CAWSTAFLTEAFF. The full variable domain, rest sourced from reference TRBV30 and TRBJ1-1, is SQTIHQWPATLVQPVGSPLSLECTVEGTSNPNLYWYRQAAGRGLQLLFYSVGIGQISSEVPQNLSASRPQDRQFILSSKKLLLSDSGFYLCAWSTAFLTEAFFGQGTRLTVV.

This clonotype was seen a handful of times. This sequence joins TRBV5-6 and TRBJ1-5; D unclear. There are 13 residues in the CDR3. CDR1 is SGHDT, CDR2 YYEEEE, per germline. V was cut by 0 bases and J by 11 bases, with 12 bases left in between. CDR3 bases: TGTGCCAGCAGCTTGGCACGTTTCGGGTCCCAGCATTTT. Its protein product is CASSLARFGSQHF. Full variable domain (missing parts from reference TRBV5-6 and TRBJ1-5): DAGVTQSPTHLIKTRGQQVTLRCSPKSGHDTVSWYQQALGQGPQFIFQYYEEEERQRGNFPDRFSGHQFPNYSSELNVNALLLGDSALYLCASSLARFGSQHFGDGTRLSIL.

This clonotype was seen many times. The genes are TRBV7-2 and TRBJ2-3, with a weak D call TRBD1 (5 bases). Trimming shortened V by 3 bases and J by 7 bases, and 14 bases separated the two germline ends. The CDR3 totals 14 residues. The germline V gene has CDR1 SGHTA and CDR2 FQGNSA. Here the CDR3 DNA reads TGTGCCAGCAGCTTGGATCAGGGTCTTTATACGCAGTATTTT. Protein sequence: CASSLDQGLYTQYF.

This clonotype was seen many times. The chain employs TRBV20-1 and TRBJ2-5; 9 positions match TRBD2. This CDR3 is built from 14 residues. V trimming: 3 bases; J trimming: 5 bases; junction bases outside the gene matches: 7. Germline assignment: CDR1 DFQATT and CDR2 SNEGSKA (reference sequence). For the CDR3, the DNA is TGCAGTGCTAGTCGCGGGGGGGCCAGGGAGACCCAGTACTTC. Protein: CSASRGGARETQYF.

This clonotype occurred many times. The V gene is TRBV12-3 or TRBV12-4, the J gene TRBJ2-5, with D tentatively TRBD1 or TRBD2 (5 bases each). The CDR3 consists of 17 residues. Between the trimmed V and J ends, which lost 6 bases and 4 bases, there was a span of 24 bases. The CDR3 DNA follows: TGTGCCAGCAGCCCCACGGTCAGGGCCCCTCGGGGAGAGACCCAGTACTTC. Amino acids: CASSPTVRAPRGETQYF.

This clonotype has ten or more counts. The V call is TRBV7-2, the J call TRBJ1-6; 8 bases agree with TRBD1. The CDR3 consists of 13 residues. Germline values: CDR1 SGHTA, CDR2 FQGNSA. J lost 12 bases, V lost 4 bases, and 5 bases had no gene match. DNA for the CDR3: TGTGCCAGCAGCTCCAGACAGGGGCTACCCCTCCACTTT. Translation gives CASSSRQGLPLHF.

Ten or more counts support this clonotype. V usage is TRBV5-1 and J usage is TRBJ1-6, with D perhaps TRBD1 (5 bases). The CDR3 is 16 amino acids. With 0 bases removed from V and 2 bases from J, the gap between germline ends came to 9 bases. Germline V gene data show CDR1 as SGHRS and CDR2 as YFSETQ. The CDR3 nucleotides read TGCGCCAGCAGCTTGGCTCAGGGAACCTATAATTCACCCCTCCACTTT. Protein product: CASSLAQGTYNSPLHF.

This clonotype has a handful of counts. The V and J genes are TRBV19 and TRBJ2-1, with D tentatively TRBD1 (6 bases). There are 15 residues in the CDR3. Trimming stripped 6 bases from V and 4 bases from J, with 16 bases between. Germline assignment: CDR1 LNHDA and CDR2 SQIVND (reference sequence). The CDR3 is CASRGGRGIYNEQFF. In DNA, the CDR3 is TGTGCCAGTAGGGGCGGAAGGGGGATATACAATGAGCAGTTCTTC.

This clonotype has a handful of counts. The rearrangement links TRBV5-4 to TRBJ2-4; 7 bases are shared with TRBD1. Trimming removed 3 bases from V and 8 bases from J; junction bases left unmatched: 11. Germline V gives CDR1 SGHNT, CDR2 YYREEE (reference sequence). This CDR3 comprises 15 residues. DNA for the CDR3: TGTGCCAGCAGCTCCCGGACAGGCAGATGGGACATTCAGTACTTC. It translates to CASSSRTGRWDIQYF.

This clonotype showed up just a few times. CDR3 sequence reads: CSAAAGTYSNQPQHF. Here the CDR3 DNA reads TGCAGTGCGGCCGCGGGGACATATAGCAATCAGCCCCAGCATTTT. The rearrangement uses TRBV20-1 and TRBJ1-5; D might be TRBD1 (6 bases). This CDR3 comprises 15 residues. Germline lookup yields CDR1 DFQATT and CDR2 SNEGSKA (reference sequence). The germline V and J ends were trimmed by 6 bases and 0 bases, with 15 bases remaining between them.

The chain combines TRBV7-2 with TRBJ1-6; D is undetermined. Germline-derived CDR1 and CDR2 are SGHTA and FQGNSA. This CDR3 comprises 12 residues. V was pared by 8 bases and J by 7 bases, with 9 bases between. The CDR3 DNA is TGTGCCAGCGGGGATCGGAATTCACCCCTCCACTTT. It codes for CASGDRNSPLHF. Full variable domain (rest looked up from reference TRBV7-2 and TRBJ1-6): GAGVSQSPSNKVTEKGKDVELRCDPISGHTALYWYRQSLGQGLEFLIYFQGNSAPDKSGLPSDRFSAERTGGSVSTLTIQRTQQEDSAVYLCASGDRNSPLHFGNGTRLTVT.

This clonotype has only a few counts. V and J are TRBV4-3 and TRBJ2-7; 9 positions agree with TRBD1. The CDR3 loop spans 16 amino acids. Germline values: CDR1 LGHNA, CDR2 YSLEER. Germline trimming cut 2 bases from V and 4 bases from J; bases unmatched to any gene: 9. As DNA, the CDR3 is TGCGCCAGCAGCCAATCGGGGGACAGGGATCCTTACGAGCAGTACGTC. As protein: CASSQSGDRDPYEQYV.

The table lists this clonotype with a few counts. CDR3 coding DNA: TGCGCCAGCAGCCAATCTTTCCCGGCGGGGTCCTACAATGAGCAGTTCTTC. It specifies CASSQSFPAGSYNEQFF. V and J are TRBV4-3 and TRBJ2-1, with D maybe TRBD2 (6 bases). Looked up from germline, CDR1 is LGHNA and CDR2 is YSLEER. This CDR3 has 17 residues. Trimming took 2 bases from V and 1 from J, leaving 15 bases between them.